Below, 21 T cell receptor beta chains from the same sample are listed, as sequenced in a study of T cells in Graves' hyperthyroidism and ophthalmopathy. TCR beta CDR3 regions were amplified from RNA. The HTBI primer set served for first-round RT-PCR of the TCR CDR3. TCRdb recomputed calls from the multiplex PCR reads with MiXCR, one row per CDR3 protein. The table records about 270,000 distinct CDR3 sequences, roughly 15% of them present only once. The material sequenced was blood. The receptor source for this set is a woman aged 45-60 years with Graves' hyperthyroidism that later progressed to Graves' ophthalmopathy.

This clonotype was seen a handful of times. This chain connects TRBV9 to TRBJ2-1; TRBD2 agrees at 7 bases. CDR1 and CDR2 from the germline V gene are SGDLS and YYNGEE. V was pared by 0 bases and J by 1 base, with 4 bases of the junction left unmatched. The CDR3 is made up of 16 amino acids. CDR3 sequence reads: CASSVVSGLSYNEQFF. CDR3 nucleotides: TGTGCCAGCAGCGTAGTTAGCGGGCTATCCTACAATGAGCAGTTCTTC.

The V and J genes are TRBV15 and TRBJ2-7; possibly TRBD2 for D (6 bases). This CDR3 is built from 13 residues. The V end was cut by 4 bases, the J end by 3 bases, with 10 bases between. Germline CDR1 and CDR2: LNHNV and YYDKDF (reference sequence). The CDR3 DNA sequence: TGTGCCACCAGCACGGGACTGGACTACGAGCAGTACTTC. Protein: CATSTGLDYEQYF.

This clonotype was detected only a few times. A junction boundary mismatches the germline segment, possibly from a read error. The chain is built from TRBV6-5 and TRBJ2-5; the D is unclear. The CDR3 extends over 14 amino acids. In germline, CDR1 is MNHEY, CDR2 SVGAGI. CDR3 sequence reads: CASSYVGSREAQYF. CDR3 DNA: TGTGCCAGCAGTTACGTCGGCTCCCGAGAGGCCCAGTACTTC.

Only a few counts were recorded for this clonotype. The chain joins TRBV6-5 to TRBJ2-7, with 7 bases fitting TRBD1. Trimming cost V 4 bases and J 3 bases; bases outside gene matches: 6. In germline, CDR1 is MNHEY, CDR2 SVGAGI. The CDR3 is 14 amino acids. The CDR3 here is CASSSRDRFYEQYF. The CDR3 bases are TGTGCCAGCAGTTCTCGGGACAGATTCTACGAGCAGTACTTC.

This clonotype was seen many times. V is TRBV5-1 and J is TRBJ2-2, with 8 positions matching TRBD1. This CDR3 contains 15 residues. The germline CDR1 and CDR2 sequences are SGHRS and YFSETQ. V gave up 6 bases and J gave up 5 bases; unmatched junction bases: 9. DNA for the CDR3: TGCGCCAGCATGACCGGGACAGGAGATACCGGGGAGCTGTTTTTT. It yields the protein CASMTGTGDTGELFF.

This clonotype was counted many times. This chain joins TRBV6-1 and TRBJ2-5; D may be TRBD1 or TRBD2 (5 bases each). The V gene's germline CDR1 is MNHNS and CDR2 SASEGT. The V gene lost 5 bases and the J gene lost 4 bases, with 14 bases spanning the gap. The CDR3 consists of 14 residues. The CDR3 spells CASSHWDHRETQYF. The CDR3 DNA follows: TGTGCCAGCAGTCACTGGGACCATAGAGAGACCCAGTACTTC.

Ten or more counts support this clonotype. The chain couples TRBV30 to TRBJ1-1; D is ambiguous. Per germline, CDR1 GTSNPN and CDR2 SVGIG (reference sequence). V was cut by 2 bases and J by 4 bases, with 11 bases left in between. The CDR3 consists of 13 residues. The CDR3 coding sequence is TGTGCCTGGAGTCTGGGTTTTAGCACTGAAGCTTTCTTT. Residues: CAWSLGFSTEAFF.

This clonotype was counted ten times or more. This chain uses TRBV19 with TRBJ2-1; 9 bases fit TRBD2. Germline loops: CDR1 LNHDA, CDR2 SQIVND (reference sequence). The junction had 17 bases not matched to a gene; V was cut back by 7 bases and J by 7 bases. This CDR3 spans 17 amino acids. In DNA form, the CDR3 reads TGTGCCAGTAAGGACCTAGCGGGAACGAGAGGGGGAAATGAGCAGTTCTTC. Translated: CASKDLAGTRGGNEQFF. Looking up the rest from reference TRBV19 and TRBJ2-1 gives the full variable domain: DGGITQSPKYLFRKEGQNVTLSCEQNLNHDAMYWYRQDPGQGLRLIYYSQIVNDFQKGDIAEGYSVSREKKESFPLTVTSAQKNPTAFYLCASKDLAGTRGGNEQFFGPGTRLTVL.

This clonotype was seen repeatedly, ten times or more. The chain combines TRBV7-9 with TRBJ1-1, with 8 nucleotides matching TRBD1. Germline trimming cut 10 bases from V and 0 bases from J; bases unmatched to any gene: 13. The CDR3 extends over 16 amino acids. CDR1 is SEHNR and CDR2 is FQNEAQ in the germline V gene (reference sequence). The CDR3 spells CAIYKPGGEMNTEAFF. In DNA form, the CDR3 reads TGTGCCATCTACAAACCAGGGGGCGAGATGAACACTGAAGCTTTCTTT.

About this clonotype: A single base separates this from a much larger clone, so it may be a read error. V is TRBV6-5 and J is TRBJ2-2; D is ambiguous. CDR1 is MNHEY, CDR2 SVGAGI, per germline. CDR3 size: 14 residues. CDR3 nucleotides: TGTACCAGCAGTTATTCCAGCTTTACCGGGGAGCTGTTTTTT. Its translation: CTSSYSSFTGELFF.

A note on this clonotype: Relative to the germline gene, one junction end is altered; a read error may explain this. The genes are TRBV10-3 and TRBJ2-4, with a possible D match to TRBD1 (6 bases). The CDR3 totals 14 residues. From germline, CDR1 is ENHRY and CDR2 SYGVKD. The CDR3: CAISGDIAENIQYF. CDR3 in DNA: TGTGCCATCAGTGGGGACATAGCCGAAAACATTCAGTACTTC.

This clonotype was found many times. CDR3 residues: CASSLVGQGKEWGGHTDTQYF. The CDR3 region has the DNA TGTGCCAGCAGTTTAGTAGGACAGGGGAAGGAGTGGGGTGGGCACACAGATACGCAGTATTTT. The V gene is TRBV28, the J gene TRBJ2-3, with TRBD1 identical over 9 bases. The CDR3 loop spans 21 amino acids. Trimming cost V 2 bases and J 2 bases; bases outside gene matches: 20. Germline V gene data show CDR1 as MDHEN and CDR2 as SYDVKM. The whole variable domain, remainder taken from reference TRBV28 and TRBJ2-3, is DVKVTQSSRYLVKRTGEKVFLECVQDMDHENMFWYRQDPGLGLRLIYFSYDVKMKEKGDIPEGYSVSREKKERFSLILESASTNQTSMYLCASSLVGQGKEWGGHTDTQYFGPGTRLTVL.

This clonotype showed up many times. In nucleotides, the CDR3 is TGCAGTGCCGGGACAGTGAACACTGAAGCTTTCTTT. Translation: CSAGTVNTEAFF. The V call is TRBV20-1, the J call TRBJ1-1; 7 nucleotides agree with TRBD1. This CDR3 contains 12 residues. Germline V gene sequence: CDR1 DFQATT, CDR2 SNEGSKA (reference sequence). J gave up 0 bases and V 6 bases, and 1 base lay outside the gene matches.

In its sample, this clonotype was seen many times. The chain combines TRBV10-1 with TRBJ2-1; D uncertain. CDR1 is WNHNN, CDR2 SYGVQD, per germline (reference sequence). V was cut by 10 bases and J by 4 bases, with 11 bases left in between. This CDR3 is built from 12 residues. CDR3 in DNA: TGCGCCACCACAGACGGGTACAATGAGCAGTTCTTC. This translates into CATTDGYNEQFF.

There are a few counts of this clonotype. Being one base from a much bigger clone, this may be a read error. The rearrangement uses TRBV7-8 and TRBJ2-7; 8 bases align to TRBD2. CDR1 is SGHVS and CDR2 is FQNEAQ in the germline V gene. The CDR3 length is 17 residues. V was pared by 8 bases and J by 6 bases, with 21 bases of the junction left unmatched. CDR3 coding DNA: TGTGCCAGCGGCTCGAGCGGGAGAAAGGCACTGGGGCGCGAGCAGTACTTC. Translating gives CASGSSGRKALGREQYF.

Concerning this clonotype itself: A much more abundant neighbour one base away suggests this may be a read error. The V and J genes are TRBV5-6 and TRBJ1-1; unclear D gene. This CDR3 has 14 amino acids. Germline V CDR1 and CDR2: SGHDT, YYEEEE. CDR3 loop: CAGSLPSRGTEAFF. CDR3 bases: TGTGCCGGCAGCTTGCCATCCCGTGGCACTGAAGCTTTCTTT. Full variable domain (rest looked up from reference TRBV5-6 and TRBJ1-1): DAGVTQSPTHLIKTRGQQVTLRCSPKSGHDTVSWYQQALGQGPQFIFQYYEEEERQRGNFPDRFSGHQFPNYSSELNVNALLLGDSALYLCAGSLPSRGTEAFFGQGTRLTVV.

On this clonotype: Possible read error: a much larger clone is one base away. This chain uses TRBV2 with TRBJ1-1; D is unresolved. V was pared by 5 bases and J by 6 bases, with 19 bases between. Germline CDR1 reads SNHLY; CDR2 reads FYNNEI. The CDR3 covers 15 residues. In DNA form, the CDR3 reads TGTGCCAGCAGTAAAGGGTCGGGGAAAACGTCTGAAGCTTTCTTT. Translation: CASSKGSGKTSEAFF. Full variable domain (rest looked up from reference TRBV2 and TRBJ1-1): EPEVTQTPSHQVTQMGQEVILRCVPISNHLYFYWYRQILGQKVEFLVSFYNNEISEKSEIFDDQFSVERPDGSNFTLKIRSTKLEDSAMYFCASSKGSGKTSEAFFGQGTRLTVV.

This clonotype was detected ten times or more. The V call is TRBV29-1, the J call TRBJ1-1; D remains ambiguous. This CDR3 comprises 13 residues. V lost 7 bases and J 1 base, leaving 13 bases between the germline ends. Germline CDR1 SQVTM, CDR2 ANQGSEA. The CDR3 spells CSAQFTENTEAFF. CDR3 nucleotide sequence: TGCAGCGCCCAATTTACCGAGAACACTGAAGCTTTCTTT.

This clonotype was counted many times. For the CDR3, the DNA is TGTGCCAGCAGCTTATCCTGGGAGGGTAACACTGAAGCTTTCTTT. This translates into CASSLSWEGNTEAFF. The chain combines TRBV11-2 with TRBJ1-1; D unclear. Trimming shortened V by 2 bases and J by 2 bases, and 12 bases separated the two germline ends. Germline V gene data show CDR1 as SGHAT and CDR2 as FQNNGV. This CDR3 is built from 15 residues.

The CDR3 DNA reads TGCGCCAGCAGCCAAGGAGGGATCAGGGAAATCTATGGCTACACCTTC. Residues: CASSQGGIREIYGYTF. V and J are TRBV4-1 and TRBJ1-2, with TRBD1 as a possible D gene (5 bases). V lost 1 base, J lost 4 bases, and 16 bases lay in between. Germline V gives CDR1 MGHRA, CDR2 YSYEKL. The CDR3 covers 16 residues.

This clonotype was counted between two and nine times. The chain is built from TRBV6-1 and TRBJ2-5; 9 nucleotides match TRBD1. The length of the CDR3 is 14 residues. CDR1 MNHNS and CDR2 SASEGT come from the germline V gene. V lost 6 bases and J lost 5; bases outside the gene matches: 7. CDR3: CASRPGTGRETQYF. CDR3 nucleotide sequence: TGTGCCAGCAGGCCAGGGACAGGGCGGGAGACCCAGTACTTC.